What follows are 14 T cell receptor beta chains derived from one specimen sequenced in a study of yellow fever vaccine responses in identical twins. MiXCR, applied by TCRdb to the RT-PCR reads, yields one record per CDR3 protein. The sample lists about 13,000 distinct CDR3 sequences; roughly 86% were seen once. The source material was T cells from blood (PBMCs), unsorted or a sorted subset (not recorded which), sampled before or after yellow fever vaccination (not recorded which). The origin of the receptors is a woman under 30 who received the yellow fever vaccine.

CDR3 sequence: CASSFGRNYNEQFF. Here the CDR3 DNA reads TGTGCCAGCAGTTTCGGCCGCAACTACAATGAGCAGTTCTTC. The chain combines TRBV27 with TRBJ2-1; D uncertain. V was shortened by 3 bases and J by 3 bases, with 9 bases between the two germline ends. CDR3 length equals 14 residues. Looked up from germline, CDR1 is MNHEY and CDR2 is SMNVEV (reference sequence).

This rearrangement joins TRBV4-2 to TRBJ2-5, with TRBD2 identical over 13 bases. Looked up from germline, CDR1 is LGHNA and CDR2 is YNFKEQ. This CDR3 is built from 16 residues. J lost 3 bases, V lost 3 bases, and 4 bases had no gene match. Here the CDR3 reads CASSQRLAGGKETQYF. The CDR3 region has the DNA TGTGCCAGCAGCCAGCGACTAGCGGGAGGAAAAGAGACCCAGTACTTC.

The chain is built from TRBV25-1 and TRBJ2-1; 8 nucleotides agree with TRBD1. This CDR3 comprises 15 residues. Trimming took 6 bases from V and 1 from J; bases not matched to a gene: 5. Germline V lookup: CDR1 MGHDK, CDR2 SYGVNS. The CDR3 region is CASREDRASYNEQFF. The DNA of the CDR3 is TGTGCCAGCAGGGAGGACAGGGCATCCTACAATGAGCAGTTCTTC.

The CDR3 DNA sequence: TGTGCCAGCAGCTTAGGTGTTAGCGGGGGTTCCGATACGCAGTATTTT. Protein: CASSLGVSGGSDTQYF. This chain connects TRBV13 to TRBJ2-3, with TRBD2 matching over 9 bases. From germline, CDR1 is PRHDT and CDR2 FYEKMQ (reference sequence). The V and J ends lost 0 bases and 6 bases, in that order; junction bases with no gene match: 7. The CDR3 consists of 16 residues.

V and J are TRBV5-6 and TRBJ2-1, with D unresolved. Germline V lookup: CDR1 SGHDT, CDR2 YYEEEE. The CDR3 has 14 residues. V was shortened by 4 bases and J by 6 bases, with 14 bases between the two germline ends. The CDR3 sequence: CASSPLRRVNEQFF. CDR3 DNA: TGTGCCAGCAGCCCCCTTAGAAGAGTCAATGAGCAGTTCTTC.

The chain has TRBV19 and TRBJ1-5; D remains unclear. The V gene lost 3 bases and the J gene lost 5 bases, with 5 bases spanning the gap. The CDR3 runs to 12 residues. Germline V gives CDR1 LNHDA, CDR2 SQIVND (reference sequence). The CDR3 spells CASSILYQPQHF. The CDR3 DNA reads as TGTGCCAGTAGTATCCTCTATCAGCCCCAGCATTTT.

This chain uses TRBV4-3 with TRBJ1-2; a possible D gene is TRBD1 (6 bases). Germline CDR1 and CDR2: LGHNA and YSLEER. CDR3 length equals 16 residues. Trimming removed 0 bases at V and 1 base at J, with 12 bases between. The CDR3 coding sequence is TGCGCCAGCAGCCAAGATATTACAGGGAATAACTATGGCTACACCTTC. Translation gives CASSQDITGNNYGYTF.

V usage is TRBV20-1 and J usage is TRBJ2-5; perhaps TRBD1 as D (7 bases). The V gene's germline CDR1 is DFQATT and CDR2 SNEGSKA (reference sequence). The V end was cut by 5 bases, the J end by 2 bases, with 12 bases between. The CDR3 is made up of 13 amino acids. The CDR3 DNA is TGCAGTGCTTACGCGGGACAGCAAGAGACCCAGTACTTC. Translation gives CSAYAGQQETQYF.

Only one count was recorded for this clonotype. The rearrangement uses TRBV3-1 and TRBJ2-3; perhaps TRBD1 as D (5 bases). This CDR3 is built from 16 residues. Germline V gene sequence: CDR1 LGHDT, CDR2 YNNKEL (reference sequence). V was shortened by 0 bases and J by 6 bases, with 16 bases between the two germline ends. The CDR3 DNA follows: TGTGCCAGCAGCCAAGATAAGTATTCAAGGGGTGATACGCAGTATTTT. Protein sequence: CASSQDKYSRGDTQYF.

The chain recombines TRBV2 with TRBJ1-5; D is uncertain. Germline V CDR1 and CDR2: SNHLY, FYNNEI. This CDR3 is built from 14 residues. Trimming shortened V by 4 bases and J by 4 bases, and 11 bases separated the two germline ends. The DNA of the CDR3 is TGTGCCAGCAGTGTACAGAGCCCTAATCAGCCCCAGCATTTT. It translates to CASSVQSPNQPQHF.

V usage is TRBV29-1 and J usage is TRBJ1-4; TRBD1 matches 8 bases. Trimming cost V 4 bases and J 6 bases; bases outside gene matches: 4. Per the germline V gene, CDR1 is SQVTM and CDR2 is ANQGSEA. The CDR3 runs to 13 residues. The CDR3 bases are TGCAGCGTTGTTAAGGGACAGGATGAAAAACTGTTTTTT. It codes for CSVVKGQDEKLFF.

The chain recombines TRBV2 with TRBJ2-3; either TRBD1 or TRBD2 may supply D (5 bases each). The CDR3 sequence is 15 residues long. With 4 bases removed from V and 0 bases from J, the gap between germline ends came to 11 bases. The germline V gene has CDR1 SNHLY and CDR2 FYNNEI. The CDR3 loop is CASSAGTASTDTQYF. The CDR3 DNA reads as TGTGCCAGCAGTGCCGGGACGGCTAGCACAGATACGCAGTATTTT.

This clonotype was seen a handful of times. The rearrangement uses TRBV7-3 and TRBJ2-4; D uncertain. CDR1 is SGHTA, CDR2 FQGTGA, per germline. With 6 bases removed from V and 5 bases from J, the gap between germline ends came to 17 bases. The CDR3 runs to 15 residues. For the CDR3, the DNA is TGTGCCAGCAGTACATACCCGGGTCCCGAAAACATTCAGTACTTC. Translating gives CASSTYPGPENIQYF.

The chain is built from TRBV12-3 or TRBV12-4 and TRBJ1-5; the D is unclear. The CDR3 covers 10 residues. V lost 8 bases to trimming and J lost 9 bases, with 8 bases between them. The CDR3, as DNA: TGTGCCAGCTCTCGAGGGCCCCAGCATTTT. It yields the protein CASSRGPQHF.